The 10 T cell receptor beta chains below come from one sample, sequenced in a study of T cell responses to AZD1222 COVID-19 vaccine. TCRdb's copy holds only in-frame clones and misses some; the assay was immunoSEQ multiplex PCR. The sample holds about 130,000 clones; around 91% are singletons and the top ten take around 4.5%. The specimen comprised peripheral blood, sampled on day 0 of MenACWY control vaccination. Every receptor here comes from an adult in good health.

The chain employs TRBV5-6 and TRBJ2-2; D is unclear. The V end was cut by 4 bases, the J end by 8 bases, with 12 bases between. The CDR3 is 13 residues long. In germline, CDR1 is SGHDT, CDR2 YYEEEE. The CDR3 loop reads CASSLLGWGELFF. DNA of the CDR3: TGTGCCAGCAGCCTGCTGGGTTGGGGGGAGCTGTTTTTT.

This chain connects TRBV10-3 to TRBJ2-5; no clear D. Germline lookup yields CDR1 ENHRY and CDR2 SYGVKD. This CDR3 region has 12 residues. V dropped 5 bases and J dropped 2 bases, with 6 bases sitting between them. The CDR3, as DNA: TGTGCCATCAGTCCTAGTCAAGAGACCCAGTACTTC. This translates into CAISPSQETQYF.

This clone was counted between two and nine times. The chain employs TRBV5-1 and TRBJ1-1; D uncertain. The CDR3 length is 13 residues. V lost 0 bases and J 5 bases, leaving 8 bases between the germline ends. CDR1 and CDR2 (germline): SGHRS, YFSETQ. The CDR3 protein is CASSLAERTEAFF. Written as DNA, the CDR3 is TGCGCCAGCAGCTTGGCTGAAAGGACTGAAGCTTTCTTT.

The rearrangement joins TRBV19 to TRBJ2-7; tentative D call: TRBD1 (5 bases). This CDR3 has 15 residues. The V and J ends lost 11 bases and 4 bases respectively, with 24 bases between them. Germline V lookup: CDR1 LNHDA, CDR2 SQIVND (reference sequence). This CDR3 is CAHSPPGPYPYEQYV. In nucleotides, the CDR3 is TGTGCCCATAGCCCCCCAGGGCCCTACCCTTACGAGCAGTACGTC.

The CDR3 sequence: CSARVFNEQFF. The DNA of the CDR3 is TGCAGTGCTAGAGTTTTCAATGAGCAGTTCTTC. J is TRBJ2-1 and V is TRBV20-1; D is unclear. Trimming shortened V by 1 base and J by 6 bases, and 4 bases separated the two germline ends. Looked up from germline, CDR1 is DFQATT and CDR2 is SNEGSKA (reference sequence). The CDR3 loop spans 11 amino acids.

The gene calls are TRBV2 and TRBJ1-1, with 10 nucleotides matching TRBD1. There are 15 residues in the CDR3. Germline V gene lookup returns CDR1 SNHLY and CDR2 FYNNEI. Trimming cost V 6 bases and J 0 bases; bases outside gene matches: 4. CDR3 nucleotides: TGTGCCAGCAGAAGACAGGGGGCTTTGAACACTGAAGCTTTCTTT. Its translation: CASRRQGALNTEAFF.

This chain uses TRBV7-8 with TRBJ1-5; TRBD1 is a possible D gene (5 bases). V was pared by 1 base and J by 7 bases, with 14 bases between. The germline V gene encodes CDR1 SGHVS and CDR2 FQNEAQ. The CDR3 spans 15 residues. CDR3: CASSLVGQGGQPQHF. The CDR3 region has the DNA TGTGCCAGCAGCTTAGTTGGTCAGGGAGGACAGCCCCAGCATTTT.

The V call is TRBV5-1, the J call TRBJ2-1; 9 bases line up with TRBD1. The CDR3 sequence is 15 residues long. The germline gives CDR1 SGHRS, CDR2 YFSETQ. Trimming cost V 4 bases and J 5 bases; bases outside gene matches: 7. This CDR3 reads CASSLRQGGDNEQFF. The CDR3 bases are TGCGCCAGCAGCCTAAGACAGGGGGGAGACAATGAGCAGTTCTTC. Based on the CDR3 plus reference TRBV5-1 and TRBJ2-1, the full variable domain is KAGVTQTPRYLIKTRGQQVTLSCSPISGHRSVSWYQQTPGQGLQFLFEYFSETQRNKGNFPGRFSGRQFSNSRSEMNVSTLELGDSALYLCASSLRQGGDNEQFFGPGTRLTVL.

The CDR3 coding sequence is TGTGCCAGCAGCCAGGGACCACTCGATGAGCAGTTCTTC. Its protein product is CASSQGPLDEQFF. The chain combines TRBV2 with TRBJ2-1; D is possibly TRBD1 or TRBD2 (5 bases each). V lost 6 bases to trimming and J lost 8 bases, with 14 bases between them. Per the germline V gene, CDR1 is SNHLY and CDR2 is FYNNEI. This CDR3 spans 13 amino acids.

J is TRBJ2-7 and V is TRBV27; possibly TRBD2 for D (6 bases). The germline gives CDR1 MNHEY, CDR2 SMNVEV (reference sequence). V lost 0 bases and J lost 3, with 12 bases in between. CDR3 size: 15 residues. For the CDR3, the DNA is TGTGCCAGCAGTTTATCTTACGGGAGCGGCTACGAGCAGTACTTC. Protein product: CASSLSYGSGYEQYF.